The 28 T cell receptor beta chains below come from one sample, sequenced in a study of CD8+CD57+ T cells in acquired aplastic anemia. The template used for profiling TCR beta VDJ and CDR3 was genomic DNA. TCRdb ran MiXCR on the reads and lists one entry per CDR3 protein. The table shows approximately 170,000 distinct CDR3 sequences, with 60% to 70% occurring only once. Material: sorted CD4+, CD8+, or CD8+CD57+ T cells (not recorded which) from PBMCs. These receptors all stem from a human donor in good health.

The gene calls are TRBV7-9 and TRBJ1-2; the D is unclear. The CDR3 has 13 residues. V was clipped by 1 base and J by 2 bases, with 5 bases between them. Germline V gene sequence: CDR1 SEHNR, CDR2 FQNEAQ (reference sequence). The CDR3 sequence is CASSLVANYGYTF. CDR3 bases: TGTGCCAGCAGCTTAGTGGCAAACTATGGCTACACCTTC.

The chain has TRBV6-2 or TRBV6-3 and TRBJ2-7, with TRBD2 as a possible D gene (6 bases). The CDR3 totals 17 residues. Germline CDR1 is MNHEY and CDR2 is SVGEGT. V dropped 3 bases and J dropped 1 base, with 19 bases sitting between them. The CDR3 DNA is TGTGCCAGCAGTTATAGATCGGGGGATTCGAAATCCTACGAGCAGTACTTC. It yields the protein CASSYRSGDSKSYEQYF.

The V and J genes are TRBV5-1 and TRBJ2-5; TRBD2 agrees at 13 bases. Losses at the gene ends were 2 bases for V and 3 bases for J; bases not matched to a gene: 7. The CDR3 sequence is 17 residues long. In germline, CDR1 is SGHRS, CDR2 YFSETQ. The CDR3 loop reads CASSFGLAGAGEETQYF. The CDR3 nucleotides are TGCGCCAGCAGCTTCGGACTAGCGGGGGCCGGGGAAGAGACCCAGTACTTC.

The chain joins TRBV20-1 to TRBJ2-1; weak D call: TRBD2 (6 bases). Deletions cut 5 bases from V and 4 bases from J, with 21 bases between. The CDR3 runs to 16 residues. From germline, CDR1 is DFQATT and CDR2 SNEGSKA (reference sequence). CDR3 coding DNA: TGCAGTGCTTTGCACAGTCCCGGGACTTCATACAATGAGCAGTTCTTC. It translates to CSALHSPGTSYNEQFF.

This clonotype came up many times. The rearrangement links TRBV12-5 to TRBJ2-2; no clear D gene. The germline V gene encodes CDR1 LGHNT and CDR2 FRNRAP. V was shortened by 7 bases and J by 6 bases, with 18 bases between the two germline ends. The CDR3 spans 15 residues. CDR3 nucleotide sequence: TGTGCTAGTGTCTCCAGCCTTTCCCCCCCCGGGGAGCTGTTTTTT. It is translated as CASVSSLSPPGELFF.

This clonotype has a handful of counts. J is TRBJ2-3 and V is TRBV6-1, with D possibly TRBD2 on 6 matching bases. CDR1 and CDR2 from the germline V gene are MNHNS and SASEGT. V lost 5 bases and J lost 2, with 20 bases in between. The CDR3 is made up of 17 amino acids. In DNA, the CDR3 is TGTGCCAGCAGTTGGGGACTTTCGGGTGGACCCACAGATACGCAGTATTTT. It encodes CASSWGLSGGPTDTQYF.

This sequence joins TRBV15 and TRBJ2-5; D is ambiguous. The V gene's germline CDR1 is LNHNV and CDR2 YYDKDF (reference sequence). The CDR3 runs to 14 residues. V was shortened by 4 bases and J by 0 bases, with 9 bases between the two germline ends. CDR3 amino acids: CATSIVGNQETQYF. The CDR3 DNA reads TGTGCCACCAGCATTGTAGGGAACCAAGAGACCCAGTACTTC.

The genes are TRBV6-6 and TRBJ2-1, with TRBD2 matching over 13 bases. The CDR3 is 15 residues long. V was clipped by 8 bases and J by 4 bases; unmatched bases: 5. CDR1 MNHNY and CDR2 SVGAGI come from the germline V gene (reference sequence). CDR3 sequence (DNA): TGTGCCAGCGGTGGGACTAGCGGGATTTACAATGAGCAGTTCTTC. The encoded protein is CASGGTSGIYNEQFF.

The sample holds a few counts of this clonotype. The chain uses TRBV6-2 or TRBV6-3 and TRBJ2-6, with D unresolved. V lost 4 bases to trimming and J lost 0 bases, with 10 bases between them. The germline gives CDR1 MNHEY, CDR2 SVGEGT. The CDR3 length is 16 residues. CDR3 sequence: CASSSLRYSGANVLTF. CDR3 DNA: TGTGCCAGCAGTTCACTCCGTTACTCTGGGGCCAACGTCCTGACTTTC.

The chain uses TRBV2 and TRBJ2-3; 11 bases are shared with TRBD2. This CDR3 contains 15 residues. Looked up from germline, CDR1 is SNHLY and CDR2 is FYNNEI. The V segment lost 6 bases and the J segment 11 bases; nucleotides outside the gene matches: 13. The CDR3: CASRGTSGAYNEQYF. The CDR3 DNA follows: TGTGCCAGCAGGGGGACTAGCGGAGCCTACAATGAGCAGTATTTT.

The rearrangement joins TRBV9 to TRBJ1-2; unclear D gene. Germline V CDR1 and CDR2: SGDLS, YYNGEE. V dropped 4 bases and J dropped 6 bases, with 16 bases sitting between them. The CDR3 is 14 residues long. As DNA, the CDR3 is TGTGCCAGCAGCATCGTTCCGAATGGCGATGGCTACACCTTC. It translates to CASSIVPNGDGYTF.

The chain combines TRBV7-9 with TRBJ1-6, with no clear D. Germline assignment: CDR1 SEHNR and CDR2 FQNEAQ (reference sequence). The CDR3 loop spans 15 amino acids. V was cut by 0 bases and J by 7 bases, with 10 bases left in between. DNA for the CDR3: TGTGCCAGCAGCTTAGCAGAGGTCGGGAATTCACCCCTCCACTTT. Translated: CASSLAEVGNSPLHF.

The chain combines TRBV24-1 with TRBJ2-1; 11 nucleotides line up with TRBD1. Germline V gene lookup returns CDR1 KGHDR and CDR2 SFDVKD. The CDR3 extends over 18 amino acids. The V segment lost 4 bases and the J segment 9 bases; nucleotides outside the gene matches: 16. Here the CDR3 reads CATSDTRGGTGGSGEQFF. CDR3 bases: TGTGCCACCAGTGACACACGGGGTGGGACAGGGGGGTCCGGTGAGCAGTTCTTC.

This clonotype was recorded a few times. This chain links TRBV19 with TRBJ2-7; perhaps TRBD2 as D (5 bases). This CDR3 is 14 amino acids long. V was trimmed by 5 bases and J by 6 bases, leaving 17 bases between them. CDR1 is LNHDA, CDR2 SQIVND, per germline (reference sequence). The CDR3 DNA sequence: TGTGCCAGTAGTTCTGTGGAGTCGAGGGTCGAGCAGTACTTC. This translates into CASSSVESRVEQYF.

About this clonotype: One end of the junction does not line up with germline, which may come from a read error. The chain combines TRBV10-3 with TRBJ2-7; D may be TRBD2 (5 bases). This CDR3 is 14 amino acids long. Germline CDR1 is ENHRY and CDR2 is SYGVKD. The DNA of the CDR3 is TGTGCCAGCAGTAGGAGGACTGAATCCTACGAGCAGTACTTC. It translates to CASSRRTESYEQYF.

This chain joins TRBV7-2 and TRBJ2-5; 7 nucleotides match TRBD2. The germline CDR1 and CDR2 sequences are SGHTA and FQGNSA. The CDR3 has 16 amino acids. V shed 1 base and J 4 bases; nucleotides not matched to a gene: 9. DNA of the CDR3: TGTGCCAGCAGCTTAGGGGACTGGGGAGGGGCAGAGACCCAGTACTTC. Its protein product is CASSLGDWGGAETQYF.

J is TRBJ1-6 and V is TRBV25-1; D gene unclear. This CDR3 is 17 amino acids long. Looked up from germline, CDR1 is MGHDK and CDR2 is SYGVNS. The V gene lost 3 bases and the J gene lost 7 bases, with 19 bases spanning the gap. In nucleotides, the CDR3 is TGTGCCAGCAGTGACCTAGAGGCAGGCCGGCGGAATTCACCCCTCCACTTT. Its protein is CASSDLEAGRRNSPLHF.

Details on this clonotype: The junction and the germline gene differ at one end; a read error may be behind it. The chain combines TRBV7-2 with TRBJ1-6; tentatively, D is TRBD1 (6 bases). Germline V gene lookup returns CDR1 SGHTA and CDR2 FQGNSA. The CDR3 loop spans 13 amino acids. CDR3 protein: CACSLDQGPILHF. CDR3 nucleotides: TGTGCCTGCAGCTTAGACCAGGGGCCCATCCTCCACTTT.

This clonotype was seen repeatedly, ten times or more. The J gene is TRBJ2-3, the V gene TRBV2; TRBD1 matches at 7 bases. The CDR3 consists of 15 residues. J lost 0 bases, V lost 4 bases, and 4 bases had no gene match. Germline V gives CDR1 SNHLY, CDR2 FYNNEI. The CDR3, as DNA: TGTGCCAGCAGTGCGGGGACAGCTAGCACAGATACGCAGTATTTT. Its protein product is CASSAGTASTDTQYF.

Worth noting for this clonotype: This clone may be a read error of a much larger clone one base away. The V gene is TRBV19, the J gene TRBJ2-1; 10 bases fit TRBD2. This CDR3 has 16 residues. From germline, CDR1 is LNHDA and CDR2 SQIVND (reference sequence). CDR3 nucleotides: TGTGCCAGTAGTATTTTGGGAGCGGGAGGGGGTAATGGGCAGTTCTTC. Translation gives CASSILGAGGGNGQFF. Supplemented by reference TRBV19 and TRBJ2-1, the full variable domain reads DGGITQSPKYLFRKEGQNVTLSCEQNLNHDAMYWYRQDPGQGLRLIYYSQIVNDFQKGDIAEGYSVSREKKESFPLTVTSAQKNPTAFYLCASSILGAGGGNGQFFGPGTRLTVL.

The sample holds a few counts of this clonotype. This chain uses TRBV15 with TRBJ2-7, with 7 nucleotides matching TRBD1. This CDR3 has 14 residues. Unmatched junction bases numbered 5, after V lost 3 bases and J lost 3 bases. CDR1 is LNHNV and CDR2 is YYDKDF in the germline V gene (reference sequence). The CDR3 DNA follows: TGTGCCACCAGCAGGTACAGGGGTGGCTACGAGCAGTACTTC. Its translation is CATSRYRGGYEQYF.

The chain links TRBV20-1 to TRBJ2-3, with 12 bases that match TRBD2. Germline trimming cut 0 bases from V and 14 bases from J; bases unmatched to any gene: 6. CDR1 is DFQATT and CDR2 is SNEGSKA in the germline V gene (reference sequence). The length of the CDR3 is 13 residues. The CDR3 spells CSARDRLAGVGYF. The CDR3 DNA sequence: TGCAGTGCTAGAGATCGACTAGCGGGAGTGGGGTATTTT.

This clonotype has only a few counts. The rearrangement uses TRBV2 and TRBJ1-1, with D perhaps TRBD1 (5 bases). The CDR3 runs 14 residues. V lost 1 base to trimming and J lost 8 bases, with 14 bases between them. CDR1 is SNHLY and CDR2 is FYNNEI in the germline V gene. The CDR3 is CASSEVGEVHEAFF. CDR3 bases: TGTGCCAGCAGTGAAGTAGGGGAGGTCCACGAAGCTTTCTTT.

This clonotype turned up a few times. This sequence joins TRBV10-3 and TRBJ2-2; TRBD1 aligns across 9 bases. V was pared by 6 bases and J by 6 bases, with 8 bases of the junction left unmatched. Germline lookup yields CDR1 ENHRY and CDR2 SYGVKD. This CDR3 spans 15 amino acids. The CDR3 DNA sequence: TGTGCCATCAGCCCGGGACAGGGTTTATCCGGGGAGCTGTTTTTT. It yields the protein CAISPGQGLSGELFF.

In its sample, this clonotype was seen many times. The chain combines TRBV2 with TRBJ2-1; D is uncertain. This CDR3 is 11 amino acids long. Germline-derived CDR1 and CDR2 are SNHLY and FYNNEI. The CDR3 region has the DNA TGTGCGGTTCCATTGGGCAATGAGCAGTTCTTC. As protein: CAVPLGNEQFF.

J is TRBJ2-7 and V is TRBV7-8; D gene unclear. Germline V lookup: CDR1 SGHVS, CDR2 FQNEAQ. The V end was cut by 5 bases, the J end by 7 bases, with 15 bases between. The CDR3 covers 13 residues. CDR3 DNA: TGTGCCAGCAGCCCCGAGGCGTATTGGGAGCAGTACTTC. It is translated as CASSPEAYWEQYF.

The chain has TRBV7-2 and TRBJ1-2, with D uncertain. V was pared by 2 bases and J by 2 bases, with 6 bases between. Germline values: CDR1 SGHTA, CDR2 FQGNSA. This CDR3 is 13 amino acids long. This CDR3 reads CASSLNYNYGYTF. The DNA of the CDR3 is TGTGCCAGCAGCTTAAATTACAACTATGGCTACACCTTC. The complete variable domain, with remaining parts taken from reference TRBV7-2 and TRBJ1-2, reads GAGVSQSPSNKVTEKGKDVELRCDPISGHTALYWYRQSLGQGLEFLIYFQGNSAPDKSGLPSDRFSAERTGGSVSTLTIQRTQQEDSAVYLCASSLNYNYGYTFGSGTRLTVV.

The genes are TRBV9 and TRBJ2-5, with unresolved D. V lost 1 base to trimming and J lost 1 base, with 8 bases between them. CDR1 SGDLS and CDR2 YYNGEE come from the germline V gene. The CDR3 length is 14 residues. CDR3: CASSVSSIQETQYF. The DNA for the CDR3 is TGTGCCAGCAGCGTAAGCAGCATCCAAGAGACCCAGTACTTC. Supplemented by reference TRBV9 and TRBJ2-5, the full variable domain reads DSGVTQTPKHLITATGQRVTLRCSPRSGDLSVYWYQQSLDQGLQFLIQYYNGEERAKGNILERFSAQQFPDLHSELNLSSLELGDSALYFCASSVSSIQETQYFGPGTRLLVL.